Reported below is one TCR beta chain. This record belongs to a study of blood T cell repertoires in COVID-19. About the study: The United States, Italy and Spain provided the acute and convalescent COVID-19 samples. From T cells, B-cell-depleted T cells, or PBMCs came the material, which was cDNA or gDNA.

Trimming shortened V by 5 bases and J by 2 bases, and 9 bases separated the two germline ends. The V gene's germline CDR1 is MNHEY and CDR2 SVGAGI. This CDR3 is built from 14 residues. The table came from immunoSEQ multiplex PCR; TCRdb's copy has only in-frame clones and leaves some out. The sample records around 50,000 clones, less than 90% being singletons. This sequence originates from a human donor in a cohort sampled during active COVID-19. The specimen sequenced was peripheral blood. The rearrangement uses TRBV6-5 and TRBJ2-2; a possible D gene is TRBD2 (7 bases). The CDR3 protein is CASSTGGNTGELFF. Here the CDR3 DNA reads TGTGCCAGCAGTACGGGGGGCAACACCGGGGAGCTGTTTTTT.